The 26 T cell receptor beta chains below were found in one sample sequenced in a study of monozygotic twins with inflammatory bowel disease. TCRdb re-called the 5' RACE reads and catalogs CDR3 proteins one per entry, DNA excluded. In total, the table holds some 400,000 distinct CDR3 sequences. The material sequenced was blood. Source of these receptors: a human donor with ulcerative colitis or Crohn's disease, or a healthy co-twin of an affected twin (not recorded which).

V usage is TRBV28 and J usage is TRBJ1-5. There are 12 residues in the CDR3. The germline CDR1 and CDR2 sequences are MDHEN and SYDVKM. The CDR3 region is CASGEGNQPQHF. Combining the CDR3 with reference TRBV28 and TRBJ1-5 gives the whole variable domain DVKVTQSSRYLVKRTGEKVFLECVQDMDHENMFWYRQDPGLGLRLIYFSYDVKMKEKGDIPEGYSVSREKKERFSLILESASTNQTSMYLCASGEGNQPQHFGDGTRLSIL.

The chain combines TRBV28 with TRBJ2-1. This CDR3 has 12 amino acids. From germline, CDR1 is MDHEN and CDR2 SYDVKM. The CDR3 here is CATQRVYNEQFF.

The gene calls are TRBV9 and TRBJ1-6; TCRdb names TRBD1, which stays unverified in the absence of DNA. CDR3 length equals 15 residues. The germline gives CDR1 SGDLS, CDR2 YYNGEE. The CDR3 sequence: CASSTPREFNSPLHF.

The chain combines TRBV20-1 with TRBJ2-1; the TRBD1 assignment by TCRdb is unverifiable without DNA. Per germline, CDR1 DFQATT and CDR2 SNEGSKA (reference sequence). CDR3 length: 15 amino acids. The CDR3 spells CSARGKWGTVHEQFF.

The chain recombines TRBV20-1 with TRBJ1-2. The CDR3 sequence is 14 residues long. CDR1 and CDR2 (germline): DFQATT, SNEGSKA (reference sequence). CDR3 residues: CSAPFGPISSGYTF.

V usage is TRBV7-2 and J usage is TRBJ2-7; TCRdb indicates TRBD1, and absent DNA this call remains unverified. Per germline, CDR1 SGHTA and CDR2 FQGNSA. This CDR3 contains 15 residues. The CDR3 sequence is CASSPRGVGSYEQYF.

V gene TRBV27 combines with J gene TRBJ2-3; the TCRdb D gene call, TRBD1, has no DNA to confirm it. CDR3 length: 17 amino acids. CDR1 and CDR2 from the germline V gene are MNHEY and SMNVEV (reference sequence). CDR3 in amino acids: CASSRDRGSLRTDTQYF.

CDR3 in amino acids: CASRGSGGREQFF. The chain employs TRBV9 and TRBJ2-1; TCRdb lists TRBD2, though no DNA is available to test this call. This CDR3 spans 13 amino acids. Germline V CDR1 and CDR2: SGDLS, YYNGEE. The variable domain in full, with the rest retrieved from reference TRBV9 and TRBJ2-1, is DSGVTQTPKHLITATGQRVTLRCSPRSGDLSVYWYQQSLDQGLQFLIQYYNGEERAKGNILERFSAQQFPDLHSELNLSSLELGDSALYFCASRGSGGREQFFGPGTRLTVL.

The chain recombines TRBV5-1 with TRBJ2-7; TCRdb selects TRBD2, and the lack of DNA leaves this call unchecked. Germline values: CDR1 SGHRS, CDR2 YFSETQ. CDR3 length equals 13 residues. The CDR3 region is CASSLDNLAEQYF.

The chain joins TRBV20-1 to TRBJ2-1; the D gene TCRdb calls, TRBD2, cannot be checked with no DNA. This CDR3 region has 13 residues. Germline V gives CDR1 DFQATT, CDR2 SNEGSKA (reference sequence). The CDR3: CSGGGVAYNEQFF.

The chain joins TRBV20-1 to TRBJ2-7. Germline CDR1 DFQATT, CDR2 SNEGSKA (reference sequence). The CDR3 has 12 residues. CDR3 in amino acids: CSASGWTYEQYF.

V and J are TRBV6-5 and TRBJ1-2; TCRdb outputs TRBD1, but without DNA this stays unchecked. In germline, CDR1 is MNHEY, CDR2 SVGAGI. This CDR3 has 11 amino acids. CDR3 region: CAIQGAEGYTF.

The chain joins TRBV4-1 to TRBJ2-7; TCRdb lists TRBD1, though no DNA is available to test this call. The CDR3 runs to 13 residues. The germline CDR1 and CDR2 sequences are MGHRA and YSYEKL. CDR3 loop: CASSQDRAFEQYF.

The V call is TRBV6-6, the J call TRBJ1-2; TCRdb's assignment of TRBD1 cannot be checked, as there is no DNA. CDR1 and CDR2 (germline): MNHNY, SVGAGI (reference sequence). CDR3 length equals 14 residues. The CDR3 here is CASRRDSTNYGYTF.

This rearrangement joins TRBV7-2 to TRBJ2-7. The germline V gene encodes CDR1 SGHTA and CDR2 FQGNSA. The CDR3 is 13 residues long. This chain's CDR3 is CASSSSDLYEQYF. Full variable domain (outside the CDR3, taken from reference TRBV7-2 and TRBJ2-7): GAGVSQSPSNKVTEKGKDVELRCDPISGHTALYWYRQSLGQGLEFLIYFQGNSAPDKSGLPSDRFSAERTGGSVSTLTIQRTQQEDSAVYLCASSSSDLYEQYFGPGTRLTVT.

The chain joins TRBV11-2 to TRBJ2-2; the TCRdb call, TRBD1, lacks DNA for checking. The germline V gene encodes CDR1 SGHAT and CDR2 FQNNGV. The CDR3 contains 15 residues. This chain's CDR3 is CASRRGGLDTGELFF.

This chain links TRBV14 with TRBJ2-1; TCRdb names TRBD2, which stays unverified in the absence of DNA. This CDR3 contains 13 residues. Germline CDR1 and CDR2: SGHDN and FVKESK. The chain's CDR3 is CASSRLVSEEQFF. Supplemented by reference TRBV14 and TRBJ2-1, the full variable domain reads EAGVTQFPSHSVIEKGQTVTLRCDPISGHDNLYWYRRVMGKEIKFLLHFVKESKQDESGMPNNRFLAERTGGTYSTLKVQPAELEDSGVYFCASSRLVSEEQFFGPGTRLTVL.

The V and J genes are TRBV12-3 or TRBV12-4 and TRBJ1-1; TCRdb's D call of TRBD1 is untestable without DNA. The CDR3 loop spans 13 amino acids. CDR3 amino acids: CASSSSTGTEAFF.

V and J are TRBV6-5 and TRBJ2-3; TCRdb proposes TRBD1, but this gene call is untestable without DNA. CDR1 is MNHEY, CDR2 SVGAGI, per germline. The CDR3 length is 15 residues. CDR3: CASSYGGQGTDTQYF.

The V and J genes are TRBV20-1 and TRBJ1-6. Germline V CDR1 and CDR2: DFQATT, SNEGSKA (reference sequence). The CDR3 has 14 residues. The CDR3 loop is CSAVDGSYNSPLHF.

V and J are TRBV28 and TRBJ1-2; TCRdb designates TRBD1, a call that cannot be tested without DNA. Germline lookup yields CDR1 MDHEN and CDR2 SYDVKM. CDR3 length equals 12 residues. This CDR3 reads CAIDTGNYGYTF.

The chain recombines TRBV3-1 with TRBJ2-3. The CDR3 runs 14 residues. Germline assignment: CDR1 LGHDT and CDR2 YNNKEL (reference sequence). The chain's CDR3 is CASSPTDLTDTQYF.

This rearrangement joins TRBV18 to TRBJ2-1; lacking DNA, the TRBD1 call made by TCRdb goes unchecked. Germline lookup yields CDR1 KGHSH and CDR2 LQKENI. CDR3 length: 14 residues. This CDR3 reads CASSQGTGVHEQFF.

This sequence joins TRBV11-2 and TRBJ2-7; TCRdb calls TRBD2, which cannot be checked without DNA. The CDR3 has 15 amino acids. Per the germline V gene, CDR1 is SGHAT and CDR2 is FQNNGV. The CDR3 is CASRLTSGLSYEQYF.

The CDR3 sequence: CSARREPGANVLTF. The chain is built from TRBV20-1 and TRBJ2-6. CDR3 length equals 14 residues. Germline CDR1 reads DFQATT; CDR2 reads SNEGSKA (reference sequence).

The genes are TRBV12-3 or TRBV12-4 and TRBJ1-1. This CDR3 contains 14 residues. CDR3 loop: CASSLIGGNWEAFF.